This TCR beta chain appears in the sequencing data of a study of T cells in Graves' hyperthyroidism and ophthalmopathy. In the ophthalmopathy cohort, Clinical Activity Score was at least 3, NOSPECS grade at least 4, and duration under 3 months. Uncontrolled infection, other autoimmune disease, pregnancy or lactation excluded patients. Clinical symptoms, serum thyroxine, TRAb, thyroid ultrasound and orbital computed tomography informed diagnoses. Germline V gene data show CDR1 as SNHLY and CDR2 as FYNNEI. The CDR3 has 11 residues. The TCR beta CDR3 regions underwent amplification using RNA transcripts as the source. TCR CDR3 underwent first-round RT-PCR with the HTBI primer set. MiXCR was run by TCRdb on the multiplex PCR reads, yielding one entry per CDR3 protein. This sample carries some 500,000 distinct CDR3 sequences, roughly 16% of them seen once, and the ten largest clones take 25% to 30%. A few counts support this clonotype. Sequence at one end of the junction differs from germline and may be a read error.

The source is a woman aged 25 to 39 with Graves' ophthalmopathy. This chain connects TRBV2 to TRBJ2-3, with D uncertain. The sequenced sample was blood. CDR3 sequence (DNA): TGTGCCGGCAGTGAGACAGATACGCAGTATTTT. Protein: CAGSETDTQYF.